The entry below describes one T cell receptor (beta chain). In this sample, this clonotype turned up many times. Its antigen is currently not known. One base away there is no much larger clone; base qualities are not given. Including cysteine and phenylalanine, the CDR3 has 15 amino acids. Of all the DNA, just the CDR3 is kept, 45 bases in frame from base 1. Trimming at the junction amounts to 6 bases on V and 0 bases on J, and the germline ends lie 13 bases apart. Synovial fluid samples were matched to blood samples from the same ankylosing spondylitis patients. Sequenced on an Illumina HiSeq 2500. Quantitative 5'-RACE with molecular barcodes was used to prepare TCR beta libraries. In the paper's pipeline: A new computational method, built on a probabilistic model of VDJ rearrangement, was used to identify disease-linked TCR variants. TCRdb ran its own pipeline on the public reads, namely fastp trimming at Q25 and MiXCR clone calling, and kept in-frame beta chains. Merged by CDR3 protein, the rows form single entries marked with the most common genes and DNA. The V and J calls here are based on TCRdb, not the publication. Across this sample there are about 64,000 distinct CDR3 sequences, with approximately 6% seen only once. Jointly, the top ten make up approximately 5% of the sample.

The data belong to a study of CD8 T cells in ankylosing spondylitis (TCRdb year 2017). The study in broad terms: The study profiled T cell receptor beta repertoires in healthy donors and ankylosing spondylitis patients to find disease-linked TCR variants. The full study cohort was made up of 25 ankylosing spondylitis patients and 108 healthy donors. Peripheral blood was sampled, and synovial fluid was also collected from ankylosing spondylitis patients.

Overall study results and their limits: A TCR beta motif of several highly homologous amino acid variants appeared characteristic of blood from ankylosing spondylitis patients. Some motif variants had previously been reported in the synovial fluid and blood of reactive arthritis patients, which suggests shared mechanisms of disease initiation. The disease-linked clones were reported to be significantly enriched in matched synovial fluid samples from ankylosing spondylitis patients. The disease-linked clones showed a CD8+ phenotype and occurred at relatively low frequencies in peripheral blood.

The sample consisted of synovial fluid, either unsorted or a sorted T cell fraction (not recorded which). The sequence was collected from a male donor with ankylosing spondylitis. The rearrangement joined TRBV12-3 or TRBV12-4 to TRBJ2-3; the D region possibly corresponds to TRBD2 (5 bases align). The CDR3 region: CASSPSTGSTDTQYF. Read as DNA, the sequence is TGTGCCAGCAGCCCCTCTACGGGGAGCACAGATACGCAGTATTTT.